The 26 T cell receptor beta chains below all came from one sample that was sequenced in a study of OX40 agonist ivuxolimab in advanced cancers. TCRdb's table, derived via immunoSEQ multiplex PCR, lists solely in-frame clones and lacks some. The repertoire holds approximately 74,000 clones, with more than 80% as singletons. The input for sequencing was CD4+ or CD8+ T cells sorted from blood, taken in a trial of the OX40 agonist ivuxolimab. Every receptor here comes from an adult with an advanced solid tumor such as melanoma, head and neck, liver or kidney cancer.

V and J are TRBV6-1 and TRBJ2-6, with no clear D. The germline V and J ends were trimmed by 6 bases and 0 bases, with 9 bases remaining between them. CDR1 and CDR2 from the germline V gene are MNHNS and SASEGT. The CDR3 is 15 residues long. The CDR3 sequence is CASSIDFSGANVLTF. The CDR3 region has the DNA TGTGCCAGCAGCATTGACTTCTCTGGGGCCAACGTCCTGACTTTC.

V is TRBV11-3 and J is TRBJ2-2; 9 nucleotides align to TRBD2. Germline assignment: CDR1 SGHNT and CDR2 YENEEA. The trim removed 1 base at V and 7 bases at J, leaving 1 base unmatched. The CDR3 is 14 residues long. The CDR3 loop is CASSLGLADGELFF. CDR3 DNA sequence: TGTGCCAGCAGCTTAGGACTAGCGGACGGGGAGCTGTTTTTT.

The CDR3 coding sequence is TGTGCCAGCAGCTTGTTTGTGACTTCCTCCTACGAGCAGTACTTC. As protein: CASSLFVTSSYEQYF. The chain has TRBV5-8 and TRBJ2-7; D not resolved. This CDR3 is built from 15 residues. The germline gives CDR1 SGHTS, CDR2 YDEGEE. Deletions cut 1 base from V and 0 bases from J, with 11 bases between.

The sample holds one count of this clone. V and J are TRBV28 and TRBJ1-6; D perhaps matches TRBD1 (5 bases). The germline CDR1 and CDR2 sequences are MDHEN and SYDVKM. Trimming took off 6 bases at V and 8 bases at J, with 14 bases between the two ends. This CDR3 has 14 residues. The CDR3 DNA reads as TGTGCCAGCAGCCCCGCCGCGGGGGATTCACCCCTCCACTTT. Its protein is CASSPAAGDSPLHF.

The J gene is TRBJ2-5, the V gene TRBV19, with D hard to call. V was clipped by 4 bases and J by 5 bases, with 5 bases between them. This CDR3 has 11 residues. Germline CDR1 LNHDA, CDR2 SQIVND (reference sequence). CDR3 in DNA: TGTGCCAGTAGTAGAAGGGAGACCCAGTACTTC. Amino acid sequence: CASSRRETQYF.

The genes are TRBV9 and TRBJ1-2; D ambiguous. The length of the CDR3 is 13 residues. The germline gives CDR1 SGDLS, CDR2 YYNGEE. Trimming took off 4 bases at V and 4 bases at J, with 11 bases between the two ends. The CDR3 spells CASSSNGGYGYTF. The DNA of the CDR3 is TGTGCCAGCAGCTCGAACGGAGGCTATGGCTACACCTTC.

This sequence joins TRBV30 and TRBJ1-1; tentatively, D is TRBD1 (5 bases). The V end lost 1 base, the J end lost 11 bases, and 11 bases lay between the germline ends. The CDR3 covers 11 residues. Per germline, CDR1 GTSNPN and CDR2 SVGIG (reference sequence). CDR3 amino acids: CAWSAGLGAFF. DNA for the CDR3: TGTGCCTGGAGTGCAGGGCTAGGGGCTTTCTTT.

This chain links TRBV19 with TRBJ2-2; TRBD1 matches at 8 bases. Germline V gene sequence: CDR1 LNHDA, CDR2 SQIVND (reference sequence). Trimming cost V 7 bases and J 4 bases; bases outside gene matches: 5. The CDR3 runs 14 residues. CDR3 loop: CASNQGAVTGELFF. In DNA form, the CDR3 reads TGTGCCAGTAACCAGGGGGCGGTCACCGGGGAGCTGTTTTTT.

This clone came up once. The chain couples TRBV12-5 to TRBJ1-1, with TRBD1 as a possible D gene (6 bases). This CDR3 contains 15 residues. V lost 4 bases and J lost 1, with 13 bases in between. Germline V gene data show CDR1 as LGHNT and CDR2 as FRNRAP. The CDR3 DNA sequence: TGTGCTAGTGGTTACTTGGGGGGCCGGAACACTGAAGCTTTCTTT. Translating it yields CASGYLGGRNTEAFF.

The V and J genes are TRBV30 and TRBJ2-1; no firm D call. The V gene's germline CDR1 is GTSNPN and CDR2 SVGIG (reference sequence). Trimming took off 0 bases at V and 5 bases at J, with 8 bases between the two ends. The CDR3 is made up of 13 amino acids. The CDR3 region is CAWSVRANNEQFF. CDR3 DNA sequence: TGTGCCTGGAGTGTAAGGGCCAACAATGAGCAGTTCTTC.

CDR3 protein: CASRVPGLAGGQYF. The CDR3 DNA reads TGTGCCAGCAGGGTTCCGGGACTAGCGGGAGGCCAGTACTTC. This rearrangement joins TRBV6-1 to TRBJ2-5, with TRBD2 identical over 15 bases. The CDR3 totals 14 residues. V gave up 6 bases and J gave up 10 bases; unmatched junction bases: 6. The germline CDR1 and CDR2 sequences are MNHNS and SASEGT.

The rearrangement joins TRBV30 to TRBJ1-2, with 9 bases aligning to TRBD1. CDR1 and CDR2 from the germline V gene are GTSNPN and SVGIG (reference sequence). The CDR3 runs to 13 residues. J gave up 8 bases and V 0 bases, and 4 bases lay outside the gene matches. The CDR3 region is CAWSVGTGRGYTF. The CDR3, as DNA: TGTGCCTGGAGTGTGGGGACAGGGCGAGGCTACACCTTC.

This chain connects TRBV28 to TRBJ1-5; D possibly corresponds to TRBD1 (5 bases). V was shortened by 3 bases and J by 0 bases, with 15 bases between the two germline ends. This CDR3 contains 17 residues. Germline V CDR1 and CDR2: MDHEN, SYDVKM. DNA for the CDR3: TGTGCCAGCAGTTTTCTATTGGGGACGGATAGCAATCAGCCCCAGCATTTT. This encodes CASSFLLGTDSNQPQHF.

In this sample, this clone turned up once. The genes are TRBV5-5 and TRBJ2-4, with TRBD2 as a possible D gene (7 bases). This CDR3 is built from 18 residues. Trimming took 3 bases from V and 2 from J, leaving 21 bases between them. Germline CDR1 and CDR2: SGHKS and YYEKEE (reference sequence). CDR3 sequence reads: CASSSNPGEGGTKNIQYF. The DNA for the CDR3 is TGTGCCAGCAGCTCCAACCCCGGGGAGGGGGGGACCAAAAACATTCAGTACTTC.

This clone was detected only a few times. The chain couples TRBV18 to TRBJ2-5; D is unclear. This CDR3 has 12 residues. Per germline, CDR1 KGHSH and CDR2 LQKENI. Trimming shortened V by 3 bases and J by 5 bases, and 7 bases separated the two germline ends. The CDR3 DNA sequence: TGTGCCAGCTCACCGGGCAGGGAGACCCAGTACTTC. Translation: CASSPGRETQYF.

The V gene is TRBV4-2, the J gene TRBJ1-4; no reliable D call. Germline V gene sequence: CDR1 LGHNA, CDR2 YNFKEQ. With 1 base removed from V and 5 bases from J, the gap between germline ends came to 17 bases. This CDR3 has 17 residues. CDR3 sequence reads: CASSQVRSTDLNEKLFF. The CDR3 bases are TGTGCCAGCAGCCAAGTAAGGTCCACGGACCTAAATGAAAAACTGTTTTTT.

The rearrangement uses TRBV2 and TRBJ1-1; D call uncertain. V was pared by 6 bases and J by 4 bases, with 15 bases between. This CDR3 is 14 amino acids long. CDR1 is SNHLY, CDR2 FYNNEI, per germline. CDR3 DNA sequence: TGTGCCAGCAGAAGTCGTGACCCGGGCACTGAAGCTTTCTTT. Its protein is CASRSRDPGTEAFF. Full variable domain (outside the CDR3, taken from reference TRBV2 and TRBJ1-1): EPEVTQTPSHQVTQMGQEVILRCVPISNHLYFYWYRQILGQKVEFLVSFYNNEISEKSEIFDDQFSVERPDGSNFTLKIRSTKLEDSAMYFCASRSRDPGTEAFFGQGTRLTVV.

This chain uses TRBV7-2 with TRBJ2-3, with 7 bases aligning to TRBD1. The CDR3 sequence is 13 residues long. Germline CDR1 and CDR2: SGHTA and FQGNSA. V lost 3 bases and J lost 4; bases outside the gene matches: 1. The CDR3 spells CASSFQGADTQYF. The CDR3, as DNA: TGTGCCAGCAGCTTCCAGGGGGCAGATACGCAGTATTTT.

The chain has TRBV28 and TRBJ1-5; TRBD1 is a possible D gene (6 bases). This CDR3 region has 15 residues. V dropped 7 bases and J dropped 9 bases, with 22 bases sitting between them. CDR1 and CDR2 (germline): MDHEN, SYDVKM. As DNA, the CDR3 is TGTGCCAGCACCGACGGGGGCAGGGTCTTAGGGCCCCAGCATTTT. Protein sequence: CASTDGGRVLGPQHF.

The CDR3 spells CASSQLSLQETQYF. DNA of the CDR3: TGCGCCAGCAGTCAATTAAGTCTACAAGAGACCCAGTACTTC. V is TRBV23-1 and J is TRBJ2-5; D is undetermined. TRBV23-1 has ORF status, its function being uncertain. This CDR3 has 14 residues. Trimming cost V 1 base and J 2 bases, with 8 bases left between them.

The chain joins TRBV14 to TRBJ2-7; tentative D call: TRBD1 (6 bases). The CDR3 covers 14 residues. Trimming pared 3 bases from V and 11 bases from J, leaving 20 bases between. Germline CDR1 is SGHDN and CDR2 is FVKESK. CDR3 amino acids: CASSQTRGTAREYF. In DNA, the CDR3 is TGTGCCAGCAGCCAGACAAGGGGGACCGCGAGGGAGTACTTC.

This sequence joins TRBV19 and TRBJ2-3; 8 nucleotides agree with TRBD1. V was clipped by 4 bases and J by 2 bases; unmatched bases: 5. Germline V gives CDR1 LNHDA, CDR2 SQIVND (reference sequence). The CDR3 has 15 residues. Here the CDR3 reads CASSTGDRHTDTQYF. Written as DNA, the CDR3 is TGTGCCAGTAGTACTGGGGACAGGCACACAGATACGCAGTATTTT.

The rearrangement links TRBV19 to TRBJ1-4; D is undetermined. CDR1 LNHDA and CDR2 SQIVND come from the germline V gene (reference sequence). V was shortened by 3 bases and J by 6 bases, with 11 bases between the two germline ends. The CDR3 is 14 amino acids. Here the CDR3 reads CASSIQWLYEKLFF. CDR3 in DNA: TGTGCCAGTAGTATTCAGTGGTTGTATGAAAAACTGTTTTTT.

This clone has more than one count but fewer than ten. The chain combines TRBV6-5 with TRBJ1-1; maybe TRBD1 (6 bases). Germline V gene data show CDR1 as MNHEY and CDR2 as SVGAGI. This CDR3 region has 14 residues. The V end lost 2 bases, the J end lost 1 base, and 8 bases lay between the germline ends. CDR3 sequence: CASSYPGENTEAFF. The CDR3 DNA is TGTGCCAGCAGTTACCCAGGGGAGAACACTGAAGCTTTCTTT.

This clone appeared a few times. V and J are TRBV29-1 and TRBJ1-5, with D perhaps TRBD1 (5 bases). The germline V and J ends were trimmed by 4 bases and 9 bases, with 13 bases remaining between them. Per germline, CDR1 SQVTM and CDR2 ANQGSEA. There are 12 residues in the CDR3. This chain's CDR3 is CSVVGEGRPQHF. The CDR3 region has the DNA TGCAGCGTTGTAGGGGAGGGCCGGCCCCAGCATTTT.

CDR3 DNA sequence: TGTGCCAGCAGCGGGGGAACAGGGCAAACTGGGGAGCAGTACTTC. It is translated as CASSGGTGQTGEQYF. This chain links TRBV9 with TRBJ2-7, with D possibly being TRBD1 (6 bases). CDR1 SGDLS and CDR2 YYNGEE come from the germline V gene. The CDR3 runs 15 residues. Trimming left V 3 bases short and J 7 bases short, with 20 bases between.